The 9 T cell receptor beta chains given below trace back to one sample, sequenced in a study of T cell repertoires in cytomegalovirus infection. TCRdb passed the reads through MiXCR, listing each CDR3 protein once. Here the sample spans 200,000 or so distinct CDR3 sequences, about 21% being singletons. The sequenced sample was PBMCs. All receptors derive from a human donor in good health (CMV status not recorded). Some clones in this sample may be carry-over from other donors' samples.

This clonotype was detected a few times. V and J are TRBV20-1 and TRBJ2-3; D is undetermined. CDR1 and CDR2 from the germline V gene are DFQATT and SNEGSKA (reference sequence). The CDR3 has 15 residues. Trimming left V 6 bases short and J 1 base short, with 17 bases between. The chain's CDR3 is CSALRTRSGTDTQYF. As DNA, the CDR3 is TGCAGTGCACTCCGGACCCGCTCGGGCACAGATACGCAGTATTTT.

This clonotype has a count of ten or more. The genes are TRBV7-8 and TRBJ1-1; tentatively, D is TRBD1 (6 bases). Trimming removed 1 base at V and 5 bases at J, with 14 bases between. The V gene's germline CDR1 is SGHVS and CDR2 FQNEAQ. The CDR3 is made up of 15 amino acids. This CDR3 reads CASSLEGHVETEAFF. The CDR3 DNA reads as TGTGCCAGCAGCTTAGAGGGACACGTTGAGACTGAAGCTTTCTTT.

The chain couples TRBV6-2 or TRBV6-3 to TRBJ2-7; no definite D call. The CDR3 totals 14 residues. Per the germline V gene, CDR1 is MNHEY and CDR2 is SVGEGT. V lost 11 bases, J lost 4 bases, and 21 bases lay in between. The chain's CDR3 is CASERAVPLYEQYF. CDR3 nucleotides: TGTGCCTCGGAAAGGGCGGTACCACTTTACGAGCAGTACTTC.

The J gene is TRBJ2-1, the V gene TRBV5-4; tentatively, D is TRBD2 (5 bases). The germline CDR1 and CDR2 sequences are SGHNT and YYREEE (reference sequence). V lost 0 bases and J 11 bases, leaving 18 bases between the germline ends. The CDR3 has 15 amino acids. CDR3 coding DNA: TGTGCCAGCAGCTTGGAGTCCGGGATATGGAATAAGCAGTTCTTC. This encodes CASSLESGIWNKQFF.

This clonotype came up many times. V gene TRBV7-8 combines with J gene TRBJ2-7; D might be TRBD1 or TRBD2, each matching 6 bases. CDR3 length: 12 amino acids. The germline V and J ends were trimmed by 5 bases and 6 bases, with 11 bases remaining between them. Germline CDR1 reads SGHVS; CDR2 reads FQNEAQ. The CDR3 sequence: CASSLGGGEQYF. The CDR3 DNA reads TGTGCCAGCAGCCTCGGGGGCGGCGAGCAGTACTTC.

This clonotype was detected ten times or more. This chain uses TRBV11-2 with TRBJ1-1; D call uncertain. V gave up 2 bases and J gave up 0 bases, with 7 bases separating them. The CDR3 sequence is 14 residues long. Germline lookup yields CDR1 SGHAT and CDR2 FQNNGV. The CDR3 spells CASSLISVNTEAFF. CDR3 nucleotides: TGTGCCAGCAGCTTAATTTCCGTGAACACTGAAGCTTTCTTT.

The rearrangement links TRBV5-1 to TRBJ2-5, with D perhaps matching TRBD2 (5 bases). Germline V gene sequence: CDR1 SGHRS, CDR2 YFSETQ. Trimming removed 0 bases at V and 2 bases at J, with 8 bases between. This CDR3 spans 14 amino acids. The DNA for the CDR3 is TGCGCCAGCAGCTTGGATTCGGGGCAAGAGACCCAGTACTTC. Translation gives CASSLDSGQETQYF.

The chain employs TRBV14 and TRBJ1-1; D is undetermined. The CDR3 totals 13 residues. CDR1 is SGHDN and CDR2 is FVKESK in the germline V gene. With 0 bases removed from V and 0 bases from J, the gap between germline ends came to 2 bases. CDR3 region: CASSQELNTEAFF. CDR3 sequence (DNA): TGTGCCAGCAGCCAAGAACTGAACACTGAAGCTTTCTTT.

This clonotype was picked up many times. The rearrangement joins TRBV7-2 to TRBJ2-5, with a possible D match to TRBD1 (5 bases). Germline assignment: CDR1 SGHTA and CDR2 FQGNSA. This CDR3 is 16 amino acids long. Trimming pared 3 bases from V and 3 bases from J, leaving 17 bases between. The CDR3: CASSFRVSTAKETQYF. CDR3 DNA sequence: TGTGCCAGCAGCTTTCGGGTTTCGACAGCGAAAGAGACCCAGTACTTC.